These 23 T cell receptor beta chains came from one sample sequenced in a study of graft-versus-host responses after intestinal transplantation. These receptors' targets are unknown. Assay used: immunoSEQ multiplex PCR; TCRdb lists only in-frame clones, some missing. The sample includes some 130,000 clones, approximately 94% of them seen just once. Material: unstimulated CD4+ T cells sorted from spleen or lymph node cells, obtained before intestinal transplant. These receptors were obtained from a human donor who received an intestinal transplant.

The chain is built from TRBV5-1 and TRBJ2-6; TRBD1 or TRBD2 may be the D gene (5 bases each). The V gene's germline CDR1 is SGHRS and CDR2 YFSETQ. CDR3 length equals 16 residues. V was pared by 0 bases and J by 0 bases, with 7 bases between. The CDR3 bases are TGCGCCAGCAGCTTGGCCGGGACCTCTGGGGCCAACGTCCTGACTTTC. Translation: CASSLAGTSGANVLTF.

This rearrangement joins TRBV13 to TRBJ2-3; 11 bases agree with TRBD2. Germline trimming cut 5 bases from V and 5 bases from J; bases unmatched to any gene: 9. CDR3 length: 16 residues. Germline V gene lookup returns CDR1 PRHDT and CDR2 FYEKMQ (reference sequence). CDR3 in DNA: TGTGCCAGCAGCCCCGTTAGCGGGGGGGCCGTAGATACGCAGTATTTT. Its protein product is CASSPVSGGAVDTQYF.

This clone came up once. This chain links TRBV19 with TRBJ1-1; the D is unclear. Trimming took 3 bases from V and 2 from J, leaving 10 bases between them. This CDR3 contains 14 residues. Germline V gene data show CDR1 as LNHDA and CDR2 as SQIVND (reference sequence). The CDR3 is CASSIQATNTEAFF. The DNA for the CDR3 is TGTGCCAGTAGTATCCAGGCTACTAACACTGAAGCTTTCTTT.

V usage is TRBV28 and J usage is TRBJ1-1; a possible D gene is TRBD1 (5 bases). Germline assignment: CDR1 MDHEN and CDR2 SYDVKM. V gave up 3 bases and J gave up 7 bases, with 12 bases separating them. The CDR3 runs to 13 residues. The CDR3 spells CASSFKGTFEAFF. CDR3 sequence (DNA): TGTGCCAGCAGTTTTAAGGGGACCTTTGAAGCTTTCTTT. The whole variable domain, filled in from reference TRBV28 and TRBJ1-1, reads DVKVTQSSRYLVKRTGEKVFLECVQDMDHENMFWYRQDPGLGLRLIYFSYDVKMKEKGDIPEGYSVSREKKERFSLILESASTNQTSMYLCASSFKGTFEAFFGQGTRLTVV.

The V and J genes are TRBV5-4 and TRBJ1-3, with 8 bases lining up with TRBD1. The J segment lost 8 bases and the V segment lost 2 bases, leaving 3 bases of the junction unmatched. The germline V gene encodes CDR1 SGHNT and CDR2 YYREEE (reference sequence). The CDR3 sequence is 13 residues long. The CDR3 sequence: CASSFQGADTIYF. The CDR3 bases are TGTGCCAGCAGCTTCCAGGGGGCAGACACCATATATTTT. Filled out from reference TRBV5-4 and TRBJ1-3, the complete variable domain reads ETGVTQSPTHLIKTRGQQVTLRCSSQSGHNTVSWYQQALGQGPQFIFQYYREEENGRGNFPPRFSGLQFPNYSSELNVNALELDDSALYLCASSFQGADTIYFGEGSWLTVV.

About this clone: The sample has other DNA sequences that encode this CDR3 too. This rearrangement joins TRBV5-1 to TRBJ2-3; D is perhaps TRBD1 or TRBD2 (5 bases each). V was pared by 0 bases and J by 6 bases, with 8 bases between. The CDR3 consists of 13 residues. The V gene's germline CDR1 is SGHRS and CDR2 YFSETQ. CDR3 nucleotides: TGCGCCAGCAGCTTGGCCGGGACGGATACGCAGTATTTT. Translation gives CASSLAGTDTQYF.

The chain has TRBV19 and TRBJ2-6; the D is unclear. V lost 3 bases and J lost 1, with 7 bases in between. This CDR3 spans 15 amino acids. CDR1 is LNHDA, CDR2 SQIVND, per germline (reference sequence). This chain's CDR3 is CASSISTSGANVLTF. The DNA of the CDR3 is TGTGCCAGTAGTATTTCGACATCTGGGGCCAACGTCCTGACTTTC.

This chain joins TRBV6-5 and TRBJ2-7, with 10 bases aligning to TRBD1. Trimming took 0 bases from V and 7 from J; bases not matched to a gene: 6. Germline V gene sequence: CDR1 MNHEY, CDR2 SVGAGI. CDR3 length: 15 residues. The CDR3 DNA follows: TGTGCCAGCAGTTACTCCGGGACAGGGGCGAGGGAGCAGTACTTC. Its translation: CASSYSGTGAREQYF.

This clone has a single count. The rearrangement uses TRBV29-1 and TRBJ2-7; TRBD2 might be the D (6 bases). The germline V and J ends were trimmed by 4 bases and 6 bases, with 16 bases remaining between them. Germline CDR1 SQVTM, CDR2 ANQGSEA. This CDR3 has 13 amino acids. CDR3 region: CSVGDQSEGEQYF. The CDR3 DNA reads as TGCAGCGTTGGCGATCAGTCGGAGGGCGAGCAGTACTTC.

The rearrangement links TRBV19 to TRBJ1-2, with D possibly matching TRBD1 (6 bases). V shed 4 bases and J shed 5 bases, with 17 bases lying between them. CDR1 and CDR2 (germline): LNHDA, SQIVND (reference sequence). This CDR3 contains 15 residues. This CDR3 reads CASSRDRNRAYGYTF. CDR3 nucleotide sequence: TGTGCCAGTAGTAGAGACCGGAACAGGGCGTATGGCTACACCTTC.

V usage is TRBV5-1 and J usage is TRBJ2-2; weak D call: TRBD1 (6 bases). CDR3 length: 16 amino acids. The germline V gene has CDR1 SGHRS and CDR2 YFSETQ. The V end was cut by 5 bases, the J end by 1 base, with 15 bases between. In nucleotides, the CDR3 is TGCGCCAGCAGGGGACAACAGACCTTGAACACCGGGGAGCTGTTTTTT. Encoded protein: CASRGQQTLNTGELFF.

The chain employs TRBV6-1 and TRBJ1-2; tentative D call: TRBD1 (5 bases). The CDR3 is 17 residues long. V shed 2 bases and J shed 0 bases, with 16 bases lying between them. CDR1 is MNHNS and CDR2 is SASEGT in the germline V gene. CDR3 protein: CASSESEGLSSNYGYTF. CDR3 bases: TGTGCCAGCAGTGAATCGGAGGGACTCAGCTCTAACTATGGCTACACCTTC.

The genes are TRBV20-1 and TRBJ2-7; TRBD1 aligns across 8 bases. Germline V CDR1 and CDR2: DFQATT, SNEGSKA (reference sequence). J lost 6 bases, V lost 6 bases, and 4 bases had no gene match. The CDR3 has 11 amino acids. Here the CDR3 reads CSASTGGEQYF. DNA of the CDR3: TGCAGTGCAAGTACAGGGGGCGAGCAGTACTTC.

V usage is TRBV7-2 and J usage is TRBJ2-2; D possibly matches TRBD1 or TRBD2 (6 bases each). The CDR3 is 16 amino acids. Per the germline V gene, CDR1 is SGHTA and CDR2 is FQGNSA. Trimming stripped 3 bases from V and 6 bases from J, with 17 bases between. CDR3 sequence reads: CASSFEGGSGSGELFF. In DNA, the CDR3 is TGTGCCAGCAGCTTTGAGGGGGGCTCGGGATCCGGGGAGCTGTTTTTT.

This chain joins TRBV11-2 and TRBJ2-2, with D uncertain. The CDR3 loop spans 12 amino acids. From germline, CDR1 is SGHAT and CDR2 FQNNGV. V was clipped by 4 bases and J by 2 bases, with 2 bases between them. CDR3 sequence (DNA): TGTGCCAGCAGCTATAACACCGGGGAGCTGTTTTTT. Translated, it gives CASSYNTGELFF. The whole variable domain, remainder taken from reference TRBV11-2 and TRBJ2-2, is EAGVAQSPRYKIIEKRQSVAFWCNPISGHATLYWYQQILGQGPKLLIQFQNNGVVDDSQLPKDRFSAERLKGVDSTLKIQPAKLEDSAVYLCASSYNTGELFFGEGSRLTVL.

The genes are TRBV30 and TRBJ2-5; 9 bases match TRBD2. The V gene's germline CDR1 is GTSNPN and CDR2 SVGIG (reference sequence). The length of the CDR3 is 15 residues. The ends lost 2 bases at V and 1 base at J; junction bases unmatched: 5. The CDR3, as DNA: TGTGCCTGGAGTAGGCTAGCGGGGTCCCAAGAGACCCAGTACTTC. Translating it yields CAWSRLAGSQETQYF.

The chain uses TRBV5-4 and TRBJ2-5; D is undetermined. CDR1 SGHNT and CDR2 YYREEE come from the germline V gene (reference sequence). There are 14 residues in the CDR3. With 4 bases removed from V and 2 bases from J, the gap between germline ends came to 12 bases. The CDR3 DNA sequence: TGTGCCAGCAGCCCTCACCTAATACAAGAGACCCAGTACTTC. This codes for CASSPHLIQETQYF.

The genes are TRBV6-5 and TRBJ2-5; D gene unclear. The J call could be wrong; TRBJ2-7 is a better fit for the DNA end. Germline CDR1 MNHEY, CDR2 SVGAGI. The CDR3 runs to 14 residues. The CDR3 region has the DNA TGTGCCAGCAGGGCGGACGTAGGAATCTACGAGCAGTACTTC. Amino acid sequence: CASRADVGIYEQYF.

This chain uses TRBV7-9 with TRBJ1-6; possible D gene TRBD1, 5 bases. This CDR3 has 14 amino acids. V lost 3 bases to trimming and J lost 10 bases, with 13 bases between them. Germline CDR1 is SEHNR and CDR2 is FQNEAQ (reference sequence). The CDR3 loop reads CASSFGQGGSPLHF. The DNA for the CDR3 is TGTGCCAGCAGCTTCGGGCAGGGTGGGTCACCCCTCCACTTT.

The chain carries TRBV2 and TRBJ2-7; TRBD2 is a possible D gene (5 bases). The CDR3 length is 11 residues. V lost 8 bases and J lost 6, with 11 bases in between. Germline V gives CDR1 SNHLY, CDR2 FYNNEI. The CDR3 sequence: CASVLGLEQYF. The CDR3 DNA follows: TGTGCCAGCGTACTAGGTCTCGAGCAGTACTTC.

CDR3 in amino acids: CASSQGEGAQSPLHF. The CDR3 DNA reads TGTGCCAGCAGCCAAGGCGAGGGGGCTCAATCACCCCTCCACTTT. V is TRBV4-2 and J is TRBJ1-6, with 7 bases aligning to TRBD1. CDR1 is LGHNA, CDR2 YNFKEQ, per germline. This CDR3 spans 15 amino acids. V shed 1 base and J 10 bases; nucleotides not matched to a gene: 7.

V is TRBV19 and J is TRBJ1-2; TRBD1 agrees at 7 bases. V lost 7 bases to trimming and J lost 1 base; unmatched junction nucleotides: 15. Germline assignment: CDR1 LNHDA and CDR2 SQIVND (reference sequence). The CDR3 consists of 17 residues. The CDR3 loop is CASTDRDSFPHNYGYTF. CDR3 bases: TGTGCCAGTACCGACCGGGACAGCTTTCCCCATAACTATGGCTACACCTTC.

The chain is built from TRBV18 and TRBJ2-5; 7 bases align to TRBD1. The assigned J gene may be wrong: the sequence end matches TRBJ2-7 better. The CDR3 spans 14 residues. Germline-derived CDR1 and CDR2 are KGHSH and LQKENI. The CDR3: CASSPRDSSYEQYF. The CDR3 DNA is TGTGCCAGCTCACCACGGGACAGCTCCTACGAGCAGTACTTC.